This TCR beta chain derives from a study of T cells after yellow fever vaccination. TCRdb fed the 5' RACE reads into MiXCR, producing one record per CDR3 protein. The table lists 500,000 to 700,000 distinct CDR3 sequences, about 19% of them singletons. This clonotype was seen a few times. Germline V lookup: CDR1 SGHRS, CDR2 YFSETQ. The CDR3 spans 12 residues. V gave up 1 base and J gave up 10 bases, with 9 bases separating them. The rearrangement uses TRBV5-1 and TRBJ2-1; D gene uncertain. Sequences were derived from PBMCs, sampled 15 days after the yellow fever booster vaccination. The source is a man under 40 who received the YFV17D yellow fever vaccine. The CDR3: CASSLNFREQFF. DNA of the CDR3: TGCGCCAGCAGCTTGAATTTCCGGGAGCAGTTCTTC.